Presented here are 20 T cell receptor beta chains from one specimen sequenced in a study of OX40 agonist ivuxolimab in advanced cancers. TCRdb keeps only in-frame clones here, not all; method: immunoSEQ multiplex PCR. Among 70,000 to 95,000 clones listed, 85% to 90% were seen once. Source: CD4+ or CD8+ T cells sorted from blood, taken in a trial of the OX40 agonist ivuxolimab. The receptors originated from an adult with an advanced solid tumor such as melanoma, head and neck, liver or kidney cancer.

J is TRBJ2-1 and V is TRBV19; 7 positions agree with TRBD1. CDR3 size: 12 residues. Germline CDR1 reads LNHDA; CDR2 reads SQIVND (reference sequence). With 5 bases clipped from V and 6 bases from J, the junction kept 1 base outside the gene matches. CDR3 amino acids: CASSGTVNEQFF. The CDR3 DNA reads TGTGCCAGTAGTGGGACAGTCAATGAGCAGTTCTTC. Drawing the rest from reference TRBV19 and TRBJ2-1, the complete variable domain is DGGITQSPKYLFRKEGQNVTLSCEQNLNHDAMYWYRQDPGQGLRLIYYSQIVNDFQKGDIAEGYSVSREKKESFPLTVTSAQKNPTAFYLCASSGTVNEQFFGPGTRLTVL.

The gene calls are TRBV11-2 and TRBJ2-7; no definite D call. The CDR3 extends over 14 amino acids. Germline V lookup: CDR1 SGHAT, CDR2 FQNNGV. V lost 0 bases and J lost 0, with 6 bases in between. Written as DNA, the CDR3 is TGTGCCAGCAGCTTAGACCCAGGCTCCTACGAGCAGTACTTC. Encoded protein: CASSLDPGSYEQYF.

This rearrangement joins TRBV2 to TRBJ2-7, with 8 nucleotides matching TRBD2. With V trimmed by 5 bases and J by 6 bases, 9 bases remained unmatched. This CDR3 is built from 14 residues. Germline V gives CDR1 SNHLY, CDR2 FYNNEI. The CDR3 coding sequence is TGTGCCAGCAGTAAACCGGGACTAGTGAGCGAGCAGTACTTC. Amino acids: CASSKPGLVSEQYF.

The chain carries TRBV29-1 and TRBJ2-4; 9 bases are shared with TRBD2. V lost 0 bases and J lost 7; bases outside the gene matches: 13. The CDR3 contains 17 residues. The germline gives CDR1 SQVTM, CDR2 ANQGSEA. The CDR3 loop reads CSVEESAGGRAGNIQYF. CDR3 nucleotides: TGCAGCGTTGAAGAAAGTGCCGGCGGGAGGGCCGGGAACATTCAGTACTTC.

This clone was counted a few times. The V gene is TRBV27, the J gene TRBJ2-7, with 9 bases matching TRBD2. The V gene end was trimmed by 5 bases and the J gene end by 5 bases; junction bases not matched to a gene: 10. The CDR3 has 15 residues. Germline V CDR1 and CDR2: MNHEY, SMNVEV (reference sequence). Written as DNA, the CDR3 is TGTGCCAGCAGTGTTCCGGGACTAGCACTCAACGAGCAGTACTTC. It specifies CASSVPGLALNEQYF.

The chain has TRBV10-1 and TRBJ2-7, with TRBD2 as a possible D gene (6 bases). Deletions cut 9 bases from V and 4 bases from J, with 19 bases between. Germline-derived CDR1 and CDR2 are WNHNN and SYGVQD (reference sequence). The CDR3 has 14 residues. For the CDR3, the DNA is TGCGCCAGAGTTACCGGGACTCCATTATACGAGCAGTACTTC. It codes for CARVTGTPLYEQYF.

The chain carries TRBV7-6 and TRBJ1-4; D is ambiguous. The germline V gene has CDR1 SGHVS and CDR2 FNYEAQ. This CDR3 has 14 residues. Trimming removed 8 bases at V and 13 bases at J, with 23 bases between. The CDR3 nucleotides are TGTGCCAGCTCGATTTCGGGCTCCTCCGGTAGACTGTTTTTT. Translation: CASSISGSSGRLFF. Variable domain in full (rest from reference TRBV7-6 and TRBJ1-4): GAGVSQSPRYKVTKRGQDVALRCDPISGHVSLYWYRQALGQGPEFLTYFNYEAQQDKSGLPNDRFSAERPEGSISTLTIQRTEQRDSAMYRCASSISGSSGRLFFGSGTQLSVL.

In this sample, this clone turned up a few times. The chain is built from TRBV28 and TRBJ1-5, with a possible D match to TRBD1 (5 bases). This CDR3 has 13 amino acids. CDR1 MDHEN and CDR2 SYDVKM come from the germline V gene. With 1 base removed from V and 10 bases from J, the gap between germline ends came to 11 bases. In DNA, the CDR3 is TGTGCCAGCAGTTTATTATACCAGGGCCCCCAGCATTTT. It is translated as CASSLLYQGPQHF.

The chain joins TRBV10-2 to TRBJ2-2, with TRBD2 matching over 7 bases. This CDR3 is built from 12 residues. Germline V gene lookup returns CDR1 WSHSY and CDR2 SAAADI. V gave up 8 bases and J gave up 7 bases; unmatched junction bases: 4. CDR3: CASLRGDGELFF. Here the CDR3 DNA reads TGCGCCAGCCTACGGGGGGACGGGGAGCTGTTTTTT.

V usage is TRBV6-1 and J usage is TRBJ2-7; maybe TRBD1 (5 bases). Germline CDR1 reads MNHNS; CDR2 reads SASEGT. The CDR3 is made up of 14 amino acids. V was shortened by 6 bases and J by 0 bases, with 12 bases between the two germline ends. CDR3 sequence reads: CASRRTPLSYEQYF. The CDR3 DNA reads as TGTGCCAGCAGAAGGACACCCCTCTCCTACGAGCAGTACTTC.

The chain links TRBV10-1 to TRBJ2-2, with 9 bases fitting TRBD2. Germline V gene data show CDR1 as WNHNN and CDR2 as SYGVQD (reference sequence). Losses at the gene ends were 2 bases for V and 6 bases for J; bases not matched to a gene: 10. This CDR3 spans 17 amino acids. The CDR3 DNA reads as TGCGCCAGCAGTGAGAGGATAGCGGGAGAGGAGGCCGGGGAGCTGTTTTTT. Amino acids: CASSERIAGEEAGELFF.

The chain recombines TRBV9 with TRBJ1-6; TRBD1 is a possible D gene (5 bases). This CDR3 contains 14 residues. CDR1 and CDR2 (germline): SGDLS, YYNGEE. The ends were cut back, 2 bases at V and 7 bases at J, with 10 bases in the middle. Here the CDR3 DNA reads TGTGCCAGCAGCGTGGGGGAAGTCAATTCACCCCTCCACTTT. Translating gives CASSVGEVNSPLHF.

The chain carries TRBV4-1 and TRBJ2-2, with D maybe TRBD2 (6 bases). CDR3 length: 15 residues. V was trimmed by 6 bases and J by 2 bases, leaving 13 bases between them. The germline V gene has CDR1 MGHRA and CDR2 YSYEKL. The DNA of the CDR3 is TGCGCCAGCAGAGTAGCGGAGGGCAACACCGGGGAGCTGTTTTTT. It translates to CASRVAEGNTGELFF.

This clone was observed a single time. The chain joins TRBV7-8 to TRBJ2-5; D ambiguous. Per the germline V gene, CDR1 is SGHVS and CDR2 is FQNEAQ. V gave up 0 bases and J gave up 4 bases, with 12 bases separating them. This CDR3 has 15 amino acids. CDR3 bases: TGTGCCAGCAGCTTAGCTTTGGGGTTTGGAGAGACCCAGTACTTC. Translated: CASSLALGFGETQYF. The variable domain in full, with the rest retrieved from reference TRBV7-8 and TRBJ2-5, is GAGVSQSPRYKVAKRGQDVALRCDPISGHVSLFWYQQALGQGPEFLTYFQNEAQLDKSGLPSDRFFAERPEGSVSTLKIQRTQQEDSAVYLCASSLALGFGETQYFGPGTRLLVL.

The genes are TRBV25-1 and TRBJ2-7, with D perhaps matching TRBD2 (5 bases). The CDR3 length is 14 residues. V was cut by 5 bases and J by 2 bases, with 13 bases left in between. The V gene's germline CDR1 is MGHDK and CDR2 SYGVNS. CDR3 sequence (DNA): TGTGCCAGCAGTCCTACGACGGGAACCTACGAGCAGTACTTC. Translation gives CASSPTTGTYEQYF.

The chain joins TRBV2 to TRBJ2-7; D remains unclear. CDR1 is SNHLY and CDR2 is FYNNEI in the germline V gene. The CDR3 covers 15 residues. The ends were cut back, 7 bases at V and 4 bases at J, with 20 bases in the middle. Here the CDR3 reads CASILSPTERYEQYF. In DNA form, the CDR3 reads TGTGCCAGCATTCTCAGTCCCACTGAACGATACGAGCAGTACTTC.

The rearrangement uses TRBV5-1 and TRBJ1-1; D not resolved. Germline assignment: CDR1 SGHRS and CDR2 YFSETQ. The CDR3 has 15 residues. The V end lost 1 base, the J end lost 0 bases, and 10 bases lay between the germline ends. CDR3 coding DNA: TGCGCCAGCAGCTTGTCCCCGGGTATGAACACTGAAGCTTTCTTT. Its protein is CASSLSPGMNTEAFF.

CDR3 region: CASSQVLGGLTYNEQFF. The CDR3, as DNA: TGCGCCAGCAGCCAAGTGCTCGGCGGGTTGACCTACAATGAGCAGTTCTTC. The chain links TRBV4-1 to TRBJ2-1; a possible D gene is TRBD2 (5 bases). The CDR3 has 17 residues. Trimming removed 1 base from V and 2 bases from J, with 15 bases in between. Germline assignment: CDR1 MGHRA and CDR2 YSYEKL.

The rearrangement uses TRBV29-1 and TRBJ2-1; TRBD2 is a possible D gene (5 bases). The germline gives CDR1 SQVTM, CDR2 ANQGSEA. This CDR3 region has 12 residues. Trimming removed 1 base from V and 8 bases from J, with 9 bases in between. CDR3 sequence (DNA): TGCAGCGTTGAAGGAGGGCCGGATGAGCAGTTCTTC. Its protein is CSVEGGPDEQFF.

This sequence joins TRBV30 and TRBJ2-2; D is ambiguous. V gave up 2 bases and J gave up 6 bases, with 10 bases separating them. CDR3 length equals 13 residues. The germline gives CDR1 GTSNPN, CDR2 SVGIG (reference sequence). The CDR3 spells CAWSFTGPGELFF. The CDR3 bases are TGTGCCTGGAGTTTTACTGGGCCCGGGGAGCTGTTTTTT. The whole variable domain, filled in from reference TRBV30 and TRBJ2-2, reads SQTIHQWPATLVQPVGSPLSLECTVEGTSNPNLYWYRQAAGRGLQLLFYSVGIGQISSEVPQNLSASRPQDRQFILSSKKLLLSDSGFYLCAWSFTGPGELFFGEGSRLTVL.